The 31 T cell receptor beta chains below all came from one sample that was sequenced in a study of cytomegalovirus exposure and HLA in healthy donors. With 60 Vbeta and 13 Jbeta primers, the PCR was carried out. The data were produced by immunoSEQ multiplex PCR, yet TCRdb's version contains in-frame clones alone and is incomplete. Of 150,000 to 160,000 clones in the sample, around three quarters were seen once. The specimen sequenced was PBMCs. These receptors were obtained from a woman aged 35 to 49 in good health and CMV-seronegative.

V gene TRBV10-3 combines with J gene TRBJ2-5; tentatively, D is TRBD2 (6 bases). The ends were cut back, 4 bases at V and 5 bases at J, with 14 bases in the middle. Germline values: CDR1 ENHRY, CDR2 SYGVKD. The CDR3 has 14 amino acids. As DNA, the CDR3 is TGTGCCATCAGTGGGGGCGGGGTGGTTGAGACCCAGTACTTC. It yields the protein CAISGGGVVETQYF.

As regards this clone: Other DNA sequences in the same sample also yield this CDR3. The gene calls are TRBV6-5 and TRBJ1-1, with D possibly TRBD1 on 6 matching bases. Deletions cut 0 bases from V and 1 base from J, with 6 bases between. CDR1 MNHEY and CDR2 SVGAGI come from the germline V gene. The CDR3 totals 14 residues. In DNA form, the CDR3 reads TGTGCCAGCAGTTACTCGACAGGGAACACTGAAGCTTTCTTT. Its protein product is CASSYSTGNTEAFF.

The J gene is TRBJ1-1, the V gene TRBV18, with D possibly matching TRBD1 (5 bases). The CDR3 runs to 14 residues. The germline CDR1 and CDR2 sequences are KGHSH and LQKENI. The V end was cut by 2 bases, the J end by 6 bases, with 13 bases between. The CDR3 here is CASSPITGSAEAFF. The CDR3 coding sequence is TGTGCCAGCTCACCAATCACAGGTTCGGCTGAAGCTTTCTTT.

The chain employs TRBV19 and TRBJ2-1; TRBD1 is a possible D gene (6 bases). The germline V gene encodes CDR1 LNHDA and CDR2 SQIVND (reference sequence). This CDR3 spans 16 amino acids. Trimming took 0 bases from V and 0 from J, leaving 9 bases between them. CDR3 sequence reads: CASSIDGTLSYNEQFF. CDR3 in DNA: TGTGCCAGTAGTATAGATGGGACACTCTCCTACAATGAGCAGTTCTTC.

This chain uses TRBV18 with TRBJ2-5; D possibly corresponds to TRBD1 (6 bases). Germline-derived CDR1 and CDR2 are KGHSH and LQKENI. The CDR3 runs to 14 residues. Trimming stripped 3 bases from V and 1 base from J, with 9 bases between. CDR3 DNA: TGTGCCAGCTCACCCACAGGGATCCAAGAGACCCAGTACTTC. This gives the protein CASSPTGIQETQYF.

V is TRBV7-9 and J is TRBJ2-5, with 16 bases lining up with TRBD2. Losses at the gene ends were 4 bases for V and 2 bases for J; bases not matched to a gene: 10. The CDR3 runs to 19 residues. The V gene's germline CDR1 is SEHNR and CDR2 FQNEAQ (reference sequence). This CDR3 is CASSYSMGLAGGPQETQYF. CDR3 nucleotide sequence: TGTGCCAGCAGCTATTCCATGGGACTAGCGGGAGGGCCACAAGAGACCCAGTACTTC.

V is TRBV27 and J is TRBJ1-5; 8 nucleotides align to TRBD1. The CDR3 has 15 residues. Germline values: CDR1 MNHEY, CDR2 SMNVEV (reference sequence). The junction had 9 bases not matched to a gene; V was cut back by 6 bases and J by 5 bases. The CDR3 region is CASSTDRGPYQPQHF. The CDR3 DNA follows: TGTGCCAGCAGCACCGACAGGGGCCCCTATCAGCCCCAGCATTTT.

The chain has TRBV19 and TRBJ2-2, with TRBD1 as a possible D gene (5 bases). The germline V and J ends were trimmed by 1 base and 1 base, with 10 bases remaining between them. Germline loops: CDR1 LNHDA, CDR2 SQIVND (reference sequence). The CDR3 spans 16 residues. CDR3 sequence: CASSIGEQGNTGELFF. For the CDR3, the DNA is TGTGCCAGTAGTATAGGAGAGCAGGGGAACACCGGGGAGCTGTTTTTT.

The CDR3 is CASSLANGPYEQYF. CDR3 sequence (DNA): TGCGCCAGCAGCTTGGCCAATGGCCCCTACGAGCAGTACTTC. The chain recombines TRBV5-1 with TRBJ2-7; unclear D gene. V lost 0 bases and J 2 bases, leaving 9 bases between the germline ends. The CDR3 is 14 amino acids. Per germline, CDR1 SGHRS and CDR2 YFSETQ. The variable domain in full, completed from reference TRBV5-1 and TRBJ2-7, reads KAGVTQTPRYLIKTRGQQVTLSCSPISGHRSVSWYQQTPGQGLQFLFEYFSETQRNKGNFPGRFSGRQFSNSRSEMNVSTLELGDSALYLCASSLANGPYEQYFGPGTRLTVT.

The chain couples TRBV11-3 to TRBJ2-7, with 12 bases identical to TRBD2. The J segment lost 2 bases and the V segment lost 2 bases, leaving 4 bases of the junction unmatched. The germline gives CDR1 SGHNT, CDR2 YENEEA. The CDR3 sequence is 16 residues long. This CDR3 reads CASSLPGLAGTYEQYF. The CDR3 bases are TGTGCCAGCAGCTTACCTGGACTAGCGGGAACCTACGAGCAGTACTTC. The variable domain in full, with the rest retrieved from reference TRBV11-3 and TRBJ2-7, is EAGVVQSPRYKIIEKKQPVAFWCNPISGHNTLYWYLQNLGQGPELLIRYENEEAVDDSQLPKDRFSAERLKGVDSTLKIQPAELGDSAVYLCASSLPGLAGTYEQYFGPGTRLTVT.

The chain carries TRBV27 and TRBJ2-3; weak D call: TRBD2 (6 bases). CDR1 MNHEY and CDR2 SMNVEV come from the germline V gene (reference sequence). The CDR3 contains 14 residues. V shed 7 bases and J shed 2 bases, with 13 bases lying between them. CDR3 sequence reads: CASNPAGHTDTQYF. For the CDR3, the DNA is TGTGCCAGCAACCCTGCGGGGCACACAGATACGCAGTATTTT.

The chain carries TRBV6-5 and TRBJ2-7, with 7 positions matching TRBD1. The CDR3 loop spans 14 amino acids. Trimming cost V 6 bases and J 1 base; bases outside gene matches: 6. In germline, CDR1 is MNHEY, CDR2 SVGAGI. CDR3 sequence reads: CASRGTASSYEQYF. The CDR3 coding sequence is TGTGCCAGCAGGGGGACAGCGAGTTCCTACGAGCAGTACTTC.

This clone appeared once. The chain has TRBV5-1 and TRBJ1-1, with D perhaps matching TRBD1 (5 bases). CDR3 length: 14 amino acids. CDR1 is SGHRS, CDR2 YFSETQ, per germline. Trimming shortened V by 3 bases and J by 5 bases, and 14 bases separated the two germline ends. The CDR3 DNA reads as TGCGCCAGCAGCTACCCGGGTCCAGGGACTGAAGCTTTCTTT. This gives the protein CASSYPGPGTEAFF.

This clone was observed a handful of times. The chain couples TRBV6-5 to TRBJ2-3; TRBD2 matches at 8 bases. V shed 8 bases and J 2 bases; nucleotides not matched to a gene: 6. Germline V gene data show CDR1 as MNHEY and CDR2 as SVGAGI. The CDR3 sequence is 14 residues long. CDR3 sequence (DNA): TGTGCCAGCTTTACTAGCGGAGACACAGATACGCAGTATTTT. Protein product: CASFTSGDTDTQYF.

The CDR3 bases are TGTGCCAGTACTTGTAGCACAATCGACTACAATGAGCAGTTCTTC. Amino acids: CASTCSTIDYNEQFF. The chain has TRBV19 and TRBJ2-1; D ambiguous. The CDR3 is 15 residues long. Germline lookup yields CDR1 LNHDA and CDR2 SQIVND (reference sequence). Trimming shortened V by 7 bases and J by 3 bases, and 16 bases separated the two germline ends.

The chain is built from TRBV19 and TRBJ2-7, with 10 bases identical to TRBD1. CDR3 length: 15 amino acids. Germline V gene lookup returns CDR1 LNHDA and CDR2 SQIVND (reference sequence). J was trimmed by 4 bases and V by 5 bases; bases with no gene match: 8. The CDR3 region has the DNA TGTGCCAGTAGTCCCCATGCGGGACAGGGGTACGAGCAGTACTTC. Amino acid sequence: CASSPHAGQGYEQYF. Full variable domain (rest looked up from reference TRBV19 and TRBJ2-7): DGGITQSPKYLFRKEGQNVTLSCEQNLNHDAMYWYRQDPGQGLRLIYYSQIVNDFQKGDIAEGYSVSREKKESFPLTVTSAQKNPTAFYLCASSPHAGQGYEQYFGPGTRLTVT.

In its sample, this clone was seen once. This chain joins TRBV30 and TRBJ2-1; a possible D gene is TRBD2 (6 bases). Trimming left V 1 base short and J 4 bases short, with 14 bases between. The CDR3 is made up of 15 amino acids. The V gene's germline CDR1 is GTSNPN and CDR2 SVGIG (reference sequence). The CDR3 nucleotides are TGTGCCTGGAGTGCCGGGACTCCTACATACAATGAGCAGTTCTTC. It yields the protein CAWSAGTPTYNEQFF.

The chain couples TRBV15 to TRBJ1-6, with TRBD1 as a possible D gene (5 bases). V was shortened by 6 bases and J by 7 bases, with 19 bases between the two germline ends. The CDR3 runs 16 residues. In germline, CDR1 is LNHNV, CDR2 YYDKDF (reference sequence). The CDR3 is CATSYSIRAGNSPLHF. In nucleotides, the CDR3 is TGTGCCACCAGTTACAGTATCAGGGCAGGCAATTCACCCCTCCACTTT.

V gene TRBV4-1 combines with J gene TRBJ2-7, with TRBD2 identical over 8 bases. The CDR3 extends over 16 amino acids. Germline CDR1 MGHRA, CDR2 YSYEKL. V lost 1 base, J lost 5 bases, and 10 bases stayed unmatched. The chain's CDR3 is CASSQGHLGLGNEQYF. CDR3 coding DNA: TGCGCCAGCAGCCAAGGACACCTGGGACTAGGGAACGAGCAGTACTTC.

This chain connects TRBV10-3 to TRBJ1-5, with D possibly being TRBD1 (5 bases). Between the trimmed V and J ends, which lost 10 bases and 6 bases, there was a span of 16 bases. The CDR3 contains 13 residues. Germline loops: CDR1 ENHRY, CDR2 SYGVKD. In DNA form, the CDR3 reads TGTGCCAGCCGGGGGAGGGATCCTCAGCCCCAGCATTTT. Translating gives CASRGRDPQPQHF.

This clone occurred once. The chain has TRBV6-5 and TRBJ1-3, with D uncertain. Germline V gene data show CDR1 as MNHEY and CDR2 as SVGAGI. The germline V and J ends were trimmed by 7 bases and 3 bases, with 13 bases remaining between them. The CDR3 has 14 residues. CDR3: CASNPSGGGNTIYF. CDR3 coding DNA: TGTGCCAGCAACCCCTCAGGAGGTGGAAACACCATATATTTT.

V is TRBV19 and J is TRBJ2-7; 8 positions agree with TRBD1. The germline gives CDR1 LNHDA, CDR2 SQIVND (reference sequence). The CDR3 totals 12 residues. J lost 5 bases, V lost 4 bases, and 1 base had no gene match. As DNA, the CDR3 is TGTGCCAGTAGTACGACAGGGGACGAGCAGTACTTC. Translated, it gives CASSTTGDEQYF.

CDR3 protein: CASRADRPLNTEAFF. The DNA for the CDR3 is TGTGCCAGCAGGGCCGACAGGCCTCTGAACACTGAAGCTTTCTTT. This chain links TRBV27 with TRBJ1-1, with D maybe TRBD1 (6 bases). This CDR3 is 15 amino acids long. V shed 6 bases and J shed 0 bases, with 14 bases lying between them. Germline V gene data show CDR1 as MNHEY and CDR2 as SMNVEV (reference sequence).

This chain joins TRBV5-6 and TRBJ1-3; 8 nucleotides match TRBD1. V lost 4 bases and J lost 0; bases outside the gene matches: 3. This CDR3 region has 15 residues. CDR1 and CDR2 (germline): SGHDT, YYEEEE. CDR3 protein: CASSVTGGSGNTIYF. In nucleotides, the CDR3 is TGTGCCAGCAGCGTAACAGGGGGCTCTGGAAACACCATATATTTT.

The chain employs TRBV6-1 and TRBJ2-2, with 9 bases aligning to TRBD1. The CDR3 is 15 amino acids. Germline CDR1 MNHNS, CDR2 SASEGT. V shed 7 bases, J shed 2 bases, and the junction held 5 bases outside the gene matches. CDR3 sequence reads: CASTTDRGNTGELFF. The CDR3 DNA follows: TGTGCCAGCACCACGGACAGGGGCAACACCGGGGAGCTGTTTTTT.

The chain carries TRBV7-6 and TRBJ2-1; 8 bases are a match to TRBD1. J was trimmed by 7 bases and V by 5 bases; bases with no gene match: 4. This CDR3 comprises 13 residues. Germline lookup yields CDR1 SGHVS and CDR2 FNYEAQ. CDR3 loop: CASSAGQGNEQFF. The DNA for the CDR3 is TGTGCCAGCAGCGCAGGACAGGGAAATGAGCAGTTCTTC.

The chain combines TRBV28 with TRBJ2-5; D gene unclear. TRBJ2-7 matches the DNA end more closely, so the J call is doubtful. The CDR3 consists of 15 residues. Germline loops: CDR1 MDHEN, CDR2 SYDVKM. The CDR3 spells CASSPPPAQSYEQYF. CDR3 in DNA: TGTGCCAGCAGTCCCCCCCCAGCGCAGTCCTACGAGCAGTACTTC.

This rearrangement joins TRBV4-2 to TRBJ1-1; no reliable D call. The V end lost 1 base, the J end lost 10 bases, and 19 bases lay between the germline ends. Germline V gives CDR1 LGHNA, CDR2 YNFKEQ. The length of the CDR3 is 15 residues. This CDR3 is CASSQAQTGSLRAFF. The CDR3 DNA reads as TGTGCCAGCAGCCAAGCTCAGACCGGGTCACTGAGAGCTTTCTTT.

This rearrangement joins TRBV6-5 to TRBJ1-5; a possible D gene is TRBD1 (5 bases). This CDR3 is 15 amino acids long. Trimming took 0 bases from V and 3 from J, leaving 9 bases between them. Germline CDR1 reads MNHEY; CDR2 reads SVGAGI. The CDR3 region is CASSYSRDSNQPQHF. CDR3 in DNA: TGTGCCAGCAGTTACTCCAGGGATTCCAATCAGCCCCAGCATTTT.

This sequence joins TRBV27 and TRBJ1-5; D ambiguous. The CDR3 length is 14 residues. Germline V lookup: CDR1 MNHEY, CDR2 SMNVEV (reference sequence). V shed 6 bases and J shed 0 bases, with 9 bases lying between them. CDR3 nucleotides: TGTGCCAGCAGCTTTATAGATAGCAATCAGCCCCAGCATTTT. Translation gives CASSFIDSNQPQHF.

The table lists this clone with a few counts. The chain recombines TRBV5-1 with TRBJ2-1; 8 bases match TRBD2. CDR1 is SGHRS, CDR2 YFSETQ, per germline. J gave up 1 base and V 4 bases, and 13 bases lay outside the gene matches. This CDR3 is built from 18 residues. The CDR3 DNA is TGCGCCAGCAGCACGCCCCTATCTCGCGGGAGGTCCTACAATGAGCAGTTCTTC. This gives the protein CASSTPLSRGRSYNEQFF.